These T cell receptor beta chains were read from a single sample in a study of T cell clonotyping in hematopoietic cell transplantation. TCRdb's table, derived via immunoSEQ multiplex PCR, lists solely in-frame clones and lacks some. The sample has about 43,000 clones, about 85% seen once; the top ten hold less than 3%. Specimen: peripheral blood mononuclear cells, collected before stem cell transplant. Every receptor here comes from a man in his 60s with acute myeloid leukemia. Some clones in this sample may be carry-over from other donors' samples. The CDR3 runs from the conserved cysteine through the conserved F or W. Fields, in order: J gene, D gene, clone size, V gene, CDR3 protein, CDR3 DNA. A D gene is named only where the DNA matches it firmly. Size tells how often a clone was seen (once, few, many) or the class of an expanded clone, and some rows leave it out.

j_call: TRBJ2-7
d_call: TRBD2
clone_size: -
v_call: TRBV19
cdr3_aa: CASSIVGTSGGFGEQYF
cdr3_nt: TGTGCCAGTAGTATAGTCGGGACTAGCGGGGGGTTTGGCGAGCAGTACTTC

j_call: TRBJ1-2
d_call: TRBD1
clone_size: -
v_call: TRBV5-1
cdr3_aa: CASSPGTAYGYTF
cdr3_nt: TGCGCCAGCAGTCCAGGGACAGCTTATGGCTACACCTTC

j_call: TRBJ2-7
d_call: -
clone_size: -
v_call: TRBV11-3
cdr3_aa: CASSLGVISSYEQYF
cdr3_nt: TGTGCCAGCAGCTTAGGAGTAATCAGCTCCTACGAGCAGTACTTC

j_call: TRBJ1-5
d_call: TRBD1
clone_size: -
v_call: TRBV6-1
cdr3_aa: CASTGTHRGQPQHF
cdr3_nt: TGTGCCAGCACCGGGACGCACAGGGGCCAGCCCCAGCATTTT

j_call: TRBJ1-3
d_call: -
clone_size: -
v_call: TRBV9
cdr3_aa: CASSVEGSSGNTIYF
cdr3_nt: TGTGCCAGCAGCGTCGAGGGCAGTTCTGGAAACACCATATATTTT

j_call: TRBJ2-5
d_call: -
clone_size: once
v_call: TRBV2
cdr3_aa: CAVLHWPSEETQYF
cdr3_nt: TGTGCCGTACTACACTGGCCCTCTGAAGAGACCCAGTACTTC

j_call: TRBJ2-7
d_call: -
clone_size: -
v_call: TRBV9
cdr3_aa: CASSPGGGAADSYEQYF
cdr3_nt: TGTGCCAGCTCCCCAGGCGGCGGGGCCGCAGATTCCTACGAGCAGTACTTC

j_call: TRBJ1-1
d_call: -
clone_size: -
v_call: TRBV6-5
cdr3_aa: CASSYSGGESTEAFF
cdr3_nt: TGTGCCAGCAGTTACTCAGGGGGAGAGAGCACTGAAGCTTTCTTT

j_call: TRBJ2-2
d_call: -
clone_size: -
v_call: TRBV5-1
cdr3_aa: CASFPTRETGELFF
cdr3_nt: TGCGCCAGCTTCCCGACGAGGGAGACCGGGGAGCTGTTTTTT

j_call: TRBJ2-7
d_call: -
clone_size: -
v_call: TRBV5-1
cdr3_aa: CASSLAMTVKSYEQYF
cdr3_nt: TGCGCCAGCAGCTTGGCGATGACAGTGAAGTCCTACGAGCAGTACTTC

j_call: TRBJ1-5
d_call: -
clone_size: few
v_call: TRBV4-2
cdr3_aa: CASSERIQQPQHF
cdr3_nt: TGTGCCAGCAGCGAGCGCATCCAGCAGCCCCAGCATTTT

j_call: TRBJ2-7
d_call: -
clone_size: -
v_call: TRBV7-8
cdr3_aa: CASSGSNEQYF
cdr3_nt: TGTGCCAGCAGCGGCTCAAACGAGCAGTACTTC

j_call: TRBJ2-5
d_call: -
clone_size: -
v_call: TRBV20-1
cdr3_aa: CSVSVGNQYF
cdr3_nt: TGCAGTGTCAGCGTGGGTAACCAGTACTTC

j_call: TRBJ2-3
d_call: TRBD2
clone_size: -
v_call: TRBV29-1
cdr3_aa: CSVEDQFSGGFPDTQYF
cdr3_nt: TGCAGCGTTGAAGATCAGTTTAGCGGGGGTTTTCCAGATACGCAGTATTTT

j_call: TRBJ2-3
d_call: -
clone_size: few
v_call: TRBV18
cdr3_aa: CASSPDTRDTQYF
cdr3_nt: TGTGCCAGCTCACCGGACACGAGAGATACGCAGTATTTT

j_call: TRBJ1-6
d_call: -
clone_size: -
v_call: TRBV7-2
cdr3_aa: CASSLDAGPNSPLHF
cdr3_nt: TGTGCCAGCAGCTTAGACGCAGGGCCAAATTCACCCCTCCACTTT

j_call: TRBJ1-2
d_call: -
clone_size: -
v_call: TRBV5-1
cdr3_aa: CASSLFGGNYGYTF
cdr3_nt: TGCGCCAGCAGCTTGTTCGGCGGCAACTATGGCTACACCTTC

j_call: TRBJ1-1
d_call: TRBD1
clone_size: -
v_call: TRBV28
cdr3_aa: CASRPDRGLGNTEAFF
cdr3_nt: TGTGCCAGCAGACCCGACAGGGGTTTAGGGAACACTGAAGCTTTCTTT

j_call: TRBJ1-5
d_call: -
clone_size: -
v_call: TRBV19
cdr3_aa: CASSSAGSNQPQHF
cdr3_nt: TGTGCCAGTAGTTCGGCAGGGAGCAATCAGCCCCAGCATTTT

j_call: TRBJ1-1
d_call: -
clone_size: -
v_call: TRBV13
cdr3_aa: CASSPSGRNTEAFF
cdr3_nt: TGTGCCAGCAGCCCCAGCGGTCGGAACACTGAAGCTTTCTTT

j_call: TRBJ1-2
d_call: -
clone_size: -
v_call: TRBV7-2
cdr3_aa: CASSKEPGLIYGYTF
cdr3_nt: TGTGCCAGCAGCAAAGAACCGGGACTGATCTATGGCTACACCTTC

j_call: TRBJ2-7
d_call: -
clone_size: -
v_call: TRBV28
cdr3_aa: CASSLPEGAGEQYF
cdr3_nt: TGTGCCAGCAGCCTGCCGGAGGGGGCGGGGGAGCAGTACTTC

j_call: TRBJ2-2
d_call: -
clone_size: -
v_call: TRBV28
cdr3_aa: CASTLRLGSTGELFF
cdr3_nt: TGTGCCAGCACCCTACGGCTGGGGTCCACCGGGGAGCTGTTTTTT

j_call: TRBJ1-6
d_call: -
clone_size: -
v_call: TRBV7-6
cdr3_aa: CASSLGQTNSPLHF
cdr3_nt: TGTGCCAGCAGCTTAGGCCAGACAAATTCACCCCTCCACTTT

j_call: TRBJ2-5
d_call: -
clone_size: -
v_call: TRBV6-1
cdr3_aa: CASSVTQTQYF
cdr3_nt: TGTGCCAGCAGTGTTACGCAGACCCAGTACTTC

j_call: TRBJ1-1
d_call: -
clone_size: few
v_call: TRBV29-1
cdr3_aa: CSVEGHRANTEAFF
cdr3_nt: TGCAGCGTTGAAGGTCATCGGGCCAACACTGAAGCTTTCTTT

j_call: TRBJ1-2
d_call: TRBD1
clone_size: -
v_call: TRBV2
cdr3_aa: CASSPTRTGGAGYTF
cdr3_nt: TGTGCCAGCAGCCCCACTCGGACAGGGGGCGCTGGCTACACCTTC

j_call: TRBJ1-6
d_call: -
clone_size: few
v_call: TRBV9
cdr3_aa: CASSRPGDYSPLHF
cdr3_nt: TGTGCCAGCAGCAGACCGGGCGACTATTCACCCCTCCACTTT

j_call: TRBJ1-1
d_call: -
clone_size: -
v_call: TRBV7-3
cdr3_aa: CASSLSQGGDTEAFF
cdr3_nt: TGTGCCAGCAGCTTAAGTCAGGGTGGGGACACTGAAGCTTTCTTT

j_call: TRBJ2-1
d_call: -
clone_size: -
v_call: TRBV5-1
cdr3_aa: CASSHTGNNEQFF
cdr3_nt: TGCGCCAGCAGCCATACAGGGAACAATGAGCAGTTCTTC

j_call: TRBJ1-4
d_call: -
clone_size: -
v_call: TRBV5-1
cdr3_aa: CASSLGGEGNEKLFF
cdr3_nt: TGCGCCAGCAGCTTGGGCGGGGAAGGTAATGAAAAACTGTTTTTT

j_call: TRBJ1-1
d_call: -
clone_size: -
v_call: TRBV5-6
cdr3_aa: CASSLEGWAANTEAFF
cdr3_nt: TGTGCCAGCAGCTTAGAGGGCTGGGCTGCGAACACTGAAGCTTTCTTT

j_call: TRBJ1-3
d_call: -
clone_size: -
v_call: TRBV9
cdr3_aa: CASSVVGLPLNTIYF
cdr3_nt: TGTGCCAGCAGCGTAGTGGGACTACCCCTAAACACCATATATTTT

j_call: TRBJ2-5
d_call: TRBD2
clone_size: -
v_call: TRBV11-1
cdr3_aa: CASSVSGGYQETQYF
cdr3_nt: TGTGCCAGCAGCGTTAGCGGGGGGTACCAAGAGACCCAGTACTTC

j_call: TRBJ2-7
d_call: -
clone_size: -
v_call: TRBV29-1
cdr3_aa: CSVSNDRYEQYF
cdr3_nt: TGCAGCGTTAGCAACGACAGGTACGAGCAGTACTTC

j_call: TRBJ1-2
d_call: -
clone_size: -
v_call: TRBV6-1
cdr3_aa: CASSVPGQNYGYTF
cdr3_nt: TGTGCCAGCAGTGTCCCCGGACAGAACTATGGCTACACCTTC

j_call: TRBJ2-7
d_call: -
clone_size: -
v_call: TRBV29-1
cdr3_aa: CSVDGQTAYEQYF
cdr3_nt: TGCAGCGTTGACGGGCAGACCGCCTACGAGCAGTACTTC

j_call: TRBJ2-1
d_call: TRBD2
clone_size: -
v_call: TRBV27
cdr3_aa: CASSLLTPSGGPAEQFF
cdr3_nt: TGTGCCAGCAGTTTATTAACCCCTAGCGGGGGGCCAGCAGAGCAGTTCTTC

j_call: TRBJ1-2
d_call: -
clone_size: -
v_call: TRBV7-8
cdr3_aa: CASSLGQGHTF
cdr3_nt: TGTGCCAGCAGCTTAGGGCAGGGCCACACCTTC

j_call: TRBJ2-3
d_call: TRBD2
clone_size: -
v_call: TRBV11-2
cdr3_aa: CASSLEPSGGADTQYF
cdr3_nt: TGTGCCAGCAGCTTAGAGCCTAGCGGGGGGGCAGATACGCAGTATTTT

j_call: TRBJ2-6
d_call: -
clone_size: -
v_call: TRBV4-1
cdr3_aa: CASSQEQVNYGANVLTF
cdr3_nt: TGCGCCAGCAGCCAAGAACAGGTCAATTATGGGGCCAACGTCCTGACTTTC

j_call: TRBJ2-1
d_call: -
clone_size: -
v_call: TRBV2
cdr3_aa: CASSVSQPYNEQFF
cdr3_nt: TGTGCCAGCAGTGTAAGTCAGCCCTACAATGAGCAGTTCTTC

j_call: TRBJ2-3
d_call: TRBD2
clone_size: -
v_call: TRBV7-3
cdr3_aa: CASSYRLASTDTQYF
cdr3_nt: TGTGCCAGCAGCTATCGACTAGCGAGCACAGATACGCAGTATTTT

j_call: TRBJ1-2
d_call: -
clone_size: -
v_call: TRBV23-1
cdr3_aa: CASSHPLGNYGYTF
cdr3_nt: TGCGCCAGCAGTCACCCCTTGGGTAACTATGGCTACACCTTC

j_call: TRBJ1-2
d_call: -
clone_size: -
v_call: TRBV28
cdr3_aa: CASSLVADSPSYGYTF
cdr3_nt: TGTGCCAGCAGCCTTGTCGCGGACAGTCCCTCTTATGGCTACACCTTC

j_call: TRBJ2-3
d_call: TRBD2
clone_size: -
v_call: TRBV19
cdr3_aa: CASSGRGWTDTQYF
cdr3_nt: TGTGCCAGTAGTGGGCGGGGGTGGACAGATACGCAGTATTTT

j_call: TRBJ1-4
d_call: -
clone_size: few
v_call: TRBV30
cdr3_aa: CAWRSKQGKQEKLFF
cdr3_nt: TGTGCCTGGAGATCCAAACAGGGTAAACAAGAGAAACTGTTTTTT

j_call: TRBJ1-3
d_call: -
clone_size: once
v_call: TRBV28
cdr3_aa: CASSLAGSTGNTIYF
cdr3_nt: TGTGCCAGCAGTTTGGCCGGGTCCACTGGAAACACCATATATTTT

j_call: TRBJ2-2
d_call: TRBD2
clone_size: -
v_call: TRBV6-4
cdr3_aa: CASRGASGDYTGELFF
cdr3_nt: TGTGCCAGCCGTGGAGCTAGCGGGGATTACACCGGGGAGCTGTTTTTT

j_call: TRBJ2-7
d_call: -
clone_size: -
v_call: TRBV28
cdr3_aa: CASSLGTNYEQYF
cdr3_nt: TGTGCCAGCAGTTTGGGGACAAACTACGAGCAGTACTTC

j_call: TRBJ2-2
d_call: -
clone_size: -
v_call: TRBV2
cdr3_aa: CASSVHGTAATGELFF
cdr3_nt: TGTGCCAGCAGTGTCCACGGGACCGCCGCCACCGGGGAGCTGTTTTTT

j_call: TRBJ1-2
d_call: -
clone_size: few
v_call: TRBV10-2
cdr3_aa: CASSFQGQGGYTF
cdr3_nt: TGCGCCAGCAGTTTCCAGGGGCAAGGTGGCTACACCTTC

j_call: TRBJ1-2
d_call: TRBD1
clone_size: -
v_call: TRBV11-2
cdr3_aa: CASSLEDRAAYGYTF
cdr3_nt: TGTGCCAGCAGCTTAGAGGACAGGGCGGCCTATGGCTACACCTTC